This T cell receptor (beta chain) was sequenced in a study of T cells in Graves' hyperthyroidism and ophthalmopathy. The study defined stable Graves' hyperthyroidism as no ophthalmopathy progression within 18 months. Uncontrolled infection, other autoimmune disease, pregnancy or lactation disqualified patients from enrolment. This clonotype showed up many times. Its antigen remains unidentified. The CDR3 contains 13 residues. Between the trimmed V and J ends, which lost 6 bases and 9 bases, there was a span of 17 bases. Study-level points and caveats: Most thyroid-expanded clonotypes above 0.001 were also found in blood.

Amplification of TCR beta CDR3 regions used RNA as the template. The TCR CDR3 first-round RT-PCR relied on the HTBI primer set. A single record per CDR3 protein comes from TCRdb applying MiXCR to the multiplex PCR reads. The sample lists roughly 380,000 distinct CDR3 sequences; about 19% were seen once. The J gene is TRBJ2-5, the V gene TRBV12-3 or TRBV12-4; no clear D gene. The TCR was taken from a woman aged 18-29 years with Graves' hyperthyroidism. The sequencing input was blood. The CDR3 nucleotides read TGTGCCAGCAGCCCGCACCGATACGCTGCCCAGTACTTC. Translated, it gives CASSPHRYAAQYF.